This TCR beta chain was identified in a study of metastatic and nonmetastatic thyroid tumors. Between the trimmed V and J ends, which lost 6 bases and 6 bases, there was a span of 14 bases. Germline CDR1 reads DFQATT; CDR2 reads SNEGSKA (reference sequence). The CDR3 has 12 amino acids. TCRdb re-clonotyped the PCR reads via MiXCR. The sample has about 15,000 clones; about 23% are singletons. No patient had received any treatment before thyroid surgery. The chain carries TRBV20-1 and TRBJ1-2, with a tentative D call TRBD1 (5 bases). The specimen sequenced was tumor tissue. This clonotype originated in a female donor with papillary thyroid cancer or a benign thyroid nodule (not recorded which). Some clones in this sample may be carry-over from other donors' samples. DNA for the CDR3: TGCAGTGCCAGACAGTTTCCTAATGGCTACACCTTC. Encoded protein: CSARQFPNGYTF.